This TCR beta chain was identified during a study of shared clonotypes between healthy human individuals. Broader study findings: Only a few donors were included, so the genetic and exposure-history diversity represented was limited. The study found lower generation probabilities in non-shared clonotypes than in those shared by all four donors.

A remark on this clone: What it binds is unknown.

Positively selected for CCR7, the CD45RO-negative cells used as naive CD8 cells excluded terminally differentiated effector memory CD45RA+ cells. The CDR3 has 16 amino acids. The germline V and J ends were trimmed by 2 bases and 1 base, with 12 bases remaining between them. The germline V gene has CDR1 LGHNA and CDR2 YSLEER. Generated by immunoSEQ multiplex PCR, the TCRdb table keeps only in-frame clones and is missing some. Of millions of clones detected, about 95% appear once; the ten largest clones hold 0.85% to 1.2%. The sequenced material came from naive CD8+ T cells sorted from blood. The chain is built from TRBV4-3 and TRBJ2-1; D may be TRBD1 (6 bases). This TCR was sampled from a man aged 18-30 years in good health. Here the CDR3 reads CASSQPMTGSYNEQFF. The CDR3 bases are TGCGCCAGCAGCCAACCAATGACAGGATCCTACAATGAGCAGTTCTTC.